This T cell receptor beta chain appears in the sequencing data of a study of CD4 T cells in relation to SARS-CoV-2 and coronaviruses. At the level of the study: TCR beta CDR3s were sequenced after approximately ten-day antigen culture of PBMCs.

Whole-study findings and limits: Pre-pandemic and post-infection samples never came from the same donor.

The germline V gene encodes CDR1 SGHTS and CDR2 YDEGEE. Trimming stripped 1 base from V and 5 bases from J, with 15 bases between. The CDR3 is 15 residues long. Unexposed donor CD4+ T cells date from about 2011-2018, before the COVID-19 pandemic. After approximately 10 days of culture, CD4+ T cells were isolated. About this clone itself: As yet, its antigen is unknown.

The assay was immunoSEQ multiplex PCR, and TCRdb's table has in-frame clones only and misses some. The sample carries 20,000 to 25,000 clones, about 84% recorded once. The sample comprised CD4+ T cells from PBMCs, cultured in vitro. The TCR sequence derives from a human donor in good health. This chain joins TRBV5-8 and TRBJ2-5; D unclear. This chain's CDR3 is CASSLYISSQETQYF. The CDR3 nucleotides read TGTGCCAGCAGCTTGTATATTTCCAGCCAGGAGACCCAGTACTTC.